Below, 2 T cell receptor beta chains from the same sample are listed, as sequenced in a study of graft-versus-host responses after intestinal transplantation. Generated by immunoSEQ multiplex PCR, the TCRdb table keeps only in-frame clones and is missing some. The data hold some 8,200 clones, with around 74% observed a single time. Investigators treated the graft tissue so that it released intraepithelial and lamina propria lymphocytes. Material: ileum tissue, obtained around 230 days after intestinal transplant. These receptors were obtained from a human patient who received an intestinal transplant, so some T cells may come from the graft donor.

V usage is TRBV27 and J usage is TRBJ2-7; 8 positions agree with TRBD2. The CDR3 length is 13 residues. From germline, CDR1 is MNHEY and CDR2 SMNVEV (reference sequence). The junction had 8 bases not matched to a gene; V was cut back by 11 bases and J by 2 bases. CDR3 sequence reads: CASQTRGAYEQYF. The CDR3 nucleotides are TGTGCCTCCCAGACGCGGGGGGCCTACGAGCAGTACTTC.

The chain has TRBV7-9 and TRBJ1-3; TRBD1 matches at 12 bases. With V trimmed by 1 base and J by 15 bases, 7 bases remained unmatched. CDR1 and CDR2 from the germline V gene are SEHNR and FQNEAQ (reference sequence). The CDR3 spans 14 residues. The CDR3 region is CASSLGDRGRIRYF. In DNA form, the CDR3 reads TGTGCCAGCAGCTTAGGGGACAGGGGGCGGATCAGATATTTT.